This TCR beta chain was identified in a study of OX40 agonist ivuxolimab in advanced cancers. Study overall: Patients receiving dose escalation had hepatocellular carcinoma, melanoma, renal cell or head and neck cancer.

From germline, CDR1 is MNHEY and CDR2 SMNVEV (reference sequence). The CDR3 sequence is 17 residues long. The table lists this clone with a count of one. At one boundary the junction diverges from the germline segment, which might be a read error. The sample has other DNA sequences that encode this CDR3 too. Sequenced by immunoSEQ multiplex PCR; TCRdb stores in-frame clones only, minus some. Found here are about 100,000 clones, just over 90% of them singletons; the top ten hold about 0.29%. The sequence was collected from an adult with an advanced solid tumor such as melanoma, head and neck, liver or kidney cancer. Source: CD4+ or CD8+ T cells sorted from blood, taken in a trial of the OX40 agonist ivuxolimab. The genes are TRBV27 and TRBJ1-1; 10 nucleotides match TRBD1. DNA for the CDR3: TGTGCCAGCAGTCATGGGACAGGGGCCTTCTCTAACACTGAGGCTTTCTTT. As protein: CASSHGTGAFSNTEAFF.